These T cell receptor beta chains were read from a single sample in a study of blood T cell repertoires in COVID-19. Generated by immunoSEQ multiplex PCR, the TCRdb table keeps only in-frame clones and is missing some. The sample includes 76,000 or so clones, approximately 80% of them seen just once. Sequencing was done on a sample of peripheral blood. These receptors all stem from a man aged 45 to 65 with acute or convalescent COVID-19. The CDR3 runs from the conserved cysteine through the conserved F or W. A D gene is named only where the DNA matches it firmly. Rows give clone size only sometimes, using once, few, many, or a class for an expanded clone.

D gene: .
J gene: TRBJ2-5
V gene: TRBV5-1
clone size: .
CDR3 protein: CASRRDKETQYF
CDR3 DNA: TGCGCCAGCAGACGGGACAAGGAGACCCAGTACTTC

D gene: .
J gene: TRBJ1-1
V gene: TRBV4-2
clone size: .
CDR3 protein: CASSQEGWGEDSEAFF
CDR3 DNA: TGTGCCAGCAGCCAAGAAGGTTGGGGGGAAGACAGTGAAGCTTTCTTT

D gene: TRBD2
J gene: TRBJ2-7
V gene: TRBV6-5
clone size: .
CDR3 protein: CASSYSPGGYEQYF
CDR3 DNA: TGTGCCAGCAGTTACTCCCCGGGGGGGTACGAGCAGTACTTC

D gene: TRBD2
J gene: TRBJ2-1
V gene: TRBV5-4
clone size: once
CDR3 protein: CASSLGLAGVNEQFF
CDR3 DNA: TGTGCCAGCAGCTTGGGTCTAGCGGGAGTCAATGAGCAGTTCTTC

D gene: TRBD1
J gene: TRBJ1-1
V gene: TRBV27
clone size: .
CDR3 protein: CASSSHRRGLNRGLNTEAFF
CDR3 DNA: TGTGCCAGCAGTTCCCACAGGCGTGGGCTGAACAGGGGGCTGAACACTGAAGCTTTCTTT

D gene: TRBD1
J gene: TRBJ2-5
V gene: TRBV6-6
clone size: few
CDR3 protein: CASSHTLPYTGAETQYF
CDR3 DNA: TGTGCCAGCAGTCACACCCTCCCTTATACAGGGGCGGAGACCCAGTACTTC

D gene: TRBD2
J gene: TRBJ2-3
V gene: TRBV12-5
clone size: .
CDR3 protein: CASGLIGGVTDTQYF
CDR3 DNA: TGTGCTAGTGGTCTGATCGGGGGGGTTACAGATACGCAGTATTTT

D gene: .
J gene: TRBJ2-1
V gene: TRBV19
clone size: .
CDR3 protein: CATRLIHGYNEQFF
CDR3 DNA: TGTGCCACCAGACTCATACACGGCTACAATGAGCAGTTCTTC

D gene: .
J gene: TRBJ1-5
V gene: TRBV28
clone size: .
CDR3 protein: CASILSTIPLGNQPQHF
CDR3 DNA: TGTGCCAGCATTCTTTCCACCATCCCCTTAGGCAATCAGCCCCAGCATTTT

D gene: TRBD2
J gene: TRBJ2-1
V gene: TRBV27
clone size: .
CDR3 protein: CASSSWTSGHNEQFF
CDR3 DNA: TGTGCCAGCAGTTCGTGGACTAGCGGCCACAATGAGCAGTTCTTC

D gene: .
J gene: TRBJ1-3
V gene: TRBV12-5
clone size: .
CDR3 protein: CASGLNSPGNTIYF
CDR3 DNA: TGTGCTAGTGGTTTGAACAGTCCTGGAAACACCATATATTTT

D gene: .
J gene: TRBJ1-5
V gene: TRBV20-1
clone size: .
CDR3 protein: CSASFGYNQPQHF
CDR3 DNA: TGCAGTGCTAGTTTCGGGTACAATCAGCCCCAGCATTTT

D gene: .
J gene: TRBJ2-6
V gene: TRBV7-9
clone size: .
CDR3 protein: CASSFHSGANVLTF
CDR3 DNA: TGTGCCAGCAGCTTCCACTCTGGGGCCAACGTCCTGACTTTC

D gene: .
J gene: TRBJ1-4
V gene: TRBV7-2
clone size: .
CDR3 protein: CASSLAGVREKLFF
CDR3 DNA: TGTGCCAGCAGCTTAGCAGGGGTTCGGGAAAAACTGTTTTTT

D gene: .
J gene: TRBJ1-5
V gene: TRBV19
clone size: .
CDR3 protein: CASSPAGAQPQHF
CDR3 DNA: TGTGCCAGTAGTCCGGCAGGGGCTCAGCCCCAGCATTTT

D gene: TRBD1
J gene: TRBJ1-1
V gene: TRBV6-1
clone size: once
CDR3 protein: CASSEGQGGTEAFF
CDR3 DNA: TGTGCCAGCAGTGAAGGACAGGGAGGTACTGAAGCTTTCTTT

D gene: .
J gene: TRBJ2-5
V gene: TRBV28
clone size: .
CDR3 protein: CASSGGQGGETQYF
CDR3 DNA: TGTGCCAGCAGTGGCGGACAGGGAGGGGAGACCCAGTACTTC

D gene: .
J gene: TRBJ2-4
V gene: TRBV12-3/TRBV12-4
clone size: .
CDR3 protein: CASRRLTGGVSF
CDR3 DNA: TGTGCCAGCAGGCGACTTACAGGGGGGGTGAGCTTC

D gene: TRBD1
J gene: TRBJ1-3
V gene: TRBV11-1
clone size: .
CDR3 protein: CASSYRDSASGNTIYF
CDR3 DNA: TGTGCCAGCAGCTACCGGGACAGTGCCTCTGGAAACACCATATATTTT

D gene: TRBD2
J gene: TRBJ2-1
V gene: TRBV6-4
clone size: .
CDR3 protein: CATGLAGVNEQFF
CDR3 DNA: TGTGCCACAGGACTAGCGGGGGTCAATGAGCAGTTCTTC

D gene: TRBD1
J gene: TRBJ1-4
V gene: TRBV11-2
clone size: .
CDR3 protein: CASSSGTGNEKLFF
CDR3 DNA: TGTGCCAGCAGCTCCGGGACAGGGAATGAAAAACTGTTTTTT

D gene: .
J gene: TRBJ1-4
V gene: TRBV6-5
clone size: .
CDR3 protein: CASRIGVTNEKLFF
CDR3 DNA: TGTGCCAGCAGAATAGGGGTAACTAATGAAAAACTGTTTTTT

D gene: .
J gene: TRBJ2-7
V gene: TRBV5-1
clone size: .
CDR3 protein: CASSFIPESSYEQYF
CDR3 DNA: TGCGCCAGCAGCTTCATTCCGGAGAGCTCCTACGAGCAGTACTTC

D gene: .
J gene: TRBJ1-5
V gene: TRBV6-1
clone size: .
CDR3 protein: CASSDTGYQPQHF
CDR3 DNA: TGTGCCAGCAGTGATACAGGGTATCAGCCCCAGCATTTT

D gene: .
J gene: TRBJ2-1
V gene: TRBV7-9
clone size: few
CDR3 protein: CASSLGLYNEQFF
CDR3 DNA: TGTGCCAGCAGCTTAGGTCTATACAATGAGCAGTTCTTC

D gene: .
J gene: TRBJ1-6
V gene: TRBV19
clone size: .
CDR3 protein: CASTPFPSSSPLHF
CDR3 DNA: TGTGCCAGTACCCCGTTCCCCTCGTCCTCACCCCTCCACTTT

D gene: .
J gene: TRBJ2-1
V gene: TRBV7-9
clone size: .
CDR3 protein: CASSSLYNEQFF
CDR3 DNA: TGTGCCAGCAGCTCGCTATACAATGAGCAGTTCTTC

D gene: .
J gene: TRBJ1-6
V gene: TRBV19
clone size: few
CDR3 protein: CASSYRVGGSPLHF
CDR3 DNA: TGTGCCAGTAGTTACAGGGTAGGGGGTTCACCCCTCCACTTT

D gene: .
J gene: TRBJ2-7
V gene: TRBV19
clone size: .
CDR3 protein: CASSLQGIPYEQYF
CDR3 DNA: TGTGCCAGTAGTCTTCAGGGCATTCCCTACGAGCAGTACTTC

D gene: .
J gene: TRBJ2-5
V gene: TRBV7-9
clone size: .
CDR3 protein: CASSLPAWWGPQETQYF
CDR3 DNA: TGTGCCAGCAGCTTACCCGCCTGGTGGGGGCCCCAAGAGACCCAGTACTTC